This TCR beta chain was captured in a study of cytomegalovirus exposure and HLA in healthy donors. Germline CDR1 SNHLY, CDR2 FYNNEI. Trimming removed 5 bases from V and 2 bases from J, with 10 bases in between. The CDR3 has 13 residues. TCRdb keeps only in-frame clones here, not all; method: immunoSEQ multiplex PCR. The data contain around 200,000 clones, 80% to 85% of them singletons. The V and J genes are TRBV2 and TRBJ2-7, with a tentative D call TRBD1 (6 bases). The specimen sequenced was PBMCs. The TCR sequence derives from a woman aged 30 to 39 in good health and CMV-seronegative. The CDR3 nucleotides read TGTGCCAGCAGTATGGCAGGGGCCTACGAGCAGTACTTC. It yields the protein CASSMAGAYEQYF.